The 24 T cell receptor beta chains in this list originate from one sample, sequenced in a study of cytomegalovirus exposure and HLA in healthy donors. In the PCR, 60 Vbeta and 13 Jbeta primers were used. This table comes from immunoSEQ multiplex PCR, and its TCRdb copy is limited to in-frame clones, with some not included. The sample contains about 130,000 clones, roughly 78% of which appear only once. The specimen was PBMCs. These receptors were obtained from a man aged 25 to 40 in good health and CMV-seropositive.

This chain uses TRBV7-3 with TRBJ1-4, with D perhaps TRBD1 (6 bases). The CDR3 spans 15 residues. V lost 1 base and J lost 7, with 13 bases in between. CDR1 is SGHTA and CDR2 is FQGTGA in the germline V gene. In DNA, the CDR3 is TGTGCCAGCAGCTTAAGCGGCAGGGGCAGTGAAAAACTGTTTTTT. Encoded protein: CASSLSGRGSEKLFF.

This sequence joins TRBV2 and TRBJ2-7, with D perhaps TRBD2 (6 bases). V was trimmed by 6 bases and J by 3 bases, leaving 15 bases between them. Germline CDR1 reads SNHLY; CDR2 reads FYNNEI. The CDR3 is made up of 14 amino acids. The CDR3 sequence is CASRRYGGDYEQYF. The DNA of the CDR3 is TGTGCCAGCAGGAGGTACGGAGGGGACTACGAGCAGTACTTC.

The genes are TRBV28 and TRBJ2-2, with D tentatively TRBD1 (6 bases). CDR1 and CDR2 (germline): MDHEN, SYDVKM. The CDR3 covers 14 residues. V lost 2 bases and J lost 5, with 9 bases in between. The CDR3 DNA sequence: TGTGCCAGCAGTTTAGGGGGCGGTACCGGGGAGCTGTTTTTT. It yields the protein CASSLGGGTGELFF. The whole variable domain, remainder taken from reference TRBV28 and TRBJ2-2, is DVKVTQSSRYLVKRTGEKVFLECVQDMDHENMFWYRQDPGLGLRLIYFSYDVKMKEKGDIPEGYSVSREKKERFSLILESASTNQTSMYLCASSLGGGTGELFFGEGSRLTVL.

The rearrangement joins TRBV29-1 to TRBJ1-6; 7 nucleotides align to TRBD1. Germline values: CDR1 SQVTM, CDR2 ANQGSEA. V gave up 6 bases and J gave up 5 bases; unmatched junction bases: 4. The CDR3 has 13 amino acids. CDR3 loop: CSVGDRNNSPLHF. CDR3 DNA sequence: TGCAGCGTCGGGGACAGAAATAATTCACCCCTCCACTTT.

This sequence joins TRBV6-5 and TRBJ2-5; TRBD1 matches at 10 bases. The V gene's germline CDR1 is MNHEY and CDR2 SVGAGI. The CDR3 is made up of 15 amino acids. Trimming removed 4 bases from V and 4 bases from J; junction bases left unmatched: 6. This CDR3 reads CASSLEGQGTETQYF. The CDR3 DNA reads TGTGCCAGCAGTTTAGAGGGACAGGGGACAGAGACCCAGTACTTC.

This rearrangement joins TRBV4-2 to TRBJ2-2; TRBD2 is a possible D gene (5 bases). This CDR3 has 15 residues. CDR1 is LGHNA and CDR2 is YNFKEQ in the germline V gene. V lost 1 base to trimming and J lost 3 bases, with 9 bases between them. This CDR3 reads CASSQALAHTGELFF. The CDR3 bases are TGTGCCAGCAGCCAAGCCCTAGCCCACACCGGGGAGCTGTTTTTT.

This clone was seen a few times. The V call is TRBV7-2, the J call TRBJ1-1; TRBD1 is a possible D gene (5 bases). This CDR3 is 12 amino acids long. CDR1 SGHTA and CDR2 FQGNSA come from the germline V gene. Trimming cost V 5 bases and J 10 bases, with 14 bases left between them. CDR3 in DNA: TGTGCCAGCAGCGGACAAATCAAGGGAGCTTTCTTT. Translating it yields CASSGQIKGAFF.

CDR3 in DNA: TGTGCCAGCAGCTTAAAGGGGGGGTGGAATGAGCAGTTCTTC. It is translated as CASSLKGGWNEQFF. The V and J genes are TRBV7-3 and TRBJ2-1; perhaps TRBD2 as D (7 bases). Germline V gene lookup returns CDR1 SGHTA and CDR2 FQGTGA. This CDR3 contains 14 residues. V was cut by 1 base and J by 7 bases, with 11 bases left in between. Full variable domain (missing parts from reference TRBV7-3 and TRBJ2-1): GAGVSQTPSNKVTEKGKYVELRCDPISGHTALYWYRQSLGQGPEFLIYFQGTGAADDSGLPNDRFFAVRPEGSVSTLKIQRTERGDSAVYLCASSLKGGWNEQFFGPGTRLTVL.

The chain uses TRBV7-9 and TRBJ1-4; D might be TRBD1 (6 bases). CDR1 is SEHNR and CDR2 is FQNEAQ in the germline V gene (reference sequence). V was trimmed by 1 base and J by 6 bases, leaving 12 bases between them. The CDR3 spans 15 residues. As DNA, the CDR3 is TGTGCCAGCAGCTTAGTTACAGGGCGGCATGAAAAACTGTTTTTT. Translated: CASSLVTGRHEKLFF.

CDR3 nucleotide sequence: TGTGCCAGCAGAACAGGGACGGAATCCTACGAGCAGTACTTC. This sequence encodes CASRTGTESYEQYF. The chain is built from TRBV6-1 and TRBJ2-7, with a tentative D call TRBD1 (6 bases). V lost 6 bases to trimming and J lost 1 base, with 13 bases between them. CDR3 length equals 14 residues. Germline CDR1 is MNHNS and CDR2 is SASEGT.

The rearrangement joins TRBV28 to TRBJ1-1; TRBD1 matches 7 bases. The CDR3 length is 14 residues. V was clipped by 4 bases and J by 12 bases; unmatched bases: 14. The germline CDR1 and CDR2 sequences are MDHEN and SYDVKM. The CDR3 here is CASSSPPGQYETFF. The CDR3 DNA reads TGTGCCAGCAGTTCACCCCCGGGACAGTATGAGACTTTCTTT.

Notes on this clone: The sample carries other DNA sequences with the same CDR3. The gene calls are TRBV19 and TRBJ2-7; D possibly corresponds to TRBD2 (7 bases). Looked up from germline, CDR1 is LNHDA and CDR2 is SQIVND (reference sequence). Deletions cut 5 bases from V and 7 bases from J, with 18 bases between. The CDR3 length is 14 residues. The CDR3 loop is CASSPAGARYEQYF. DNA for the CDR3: TGTGCCAGTAGTCCCGCGGGGGCTCGGTATGAGCAGTACTTC.

The DNA of the CDR3 is TGTGCCAGCTCACCAACAGGGCTGAACACTGAAGCTTTCTTT. Residues: CASSPTGLNTEAFF. The gene calls are TRBV18 and TRBJ1-1; a weak D match, TRBD1 (6 bases). V was cut by 2 bases and J by 0 bases, with 7 bases left in between. This CDR3 has 14 amino acids. In germline, CDR1 is KGHSH, CDR2 LQKENI.

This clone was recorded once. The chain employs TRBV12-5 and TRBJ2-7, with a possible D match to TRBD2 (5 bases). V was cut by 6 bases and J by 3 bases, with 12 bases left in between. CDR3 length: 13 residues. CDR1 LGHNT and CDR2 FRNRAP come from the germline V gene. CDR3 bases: TGTGCTAGTGGCCCAGGACTTCACTACGAGCAGTACTTC. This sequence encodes CASGPGLHYEQYF.

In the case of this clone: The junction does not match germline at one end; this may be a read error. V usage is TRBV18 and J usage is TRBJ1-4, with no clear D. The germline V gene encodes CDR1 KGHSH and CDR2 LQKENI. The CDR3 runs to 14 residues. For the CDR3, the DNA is TGTGCCAGTTCACGAGAGGCAACTAATGAAAAACTGTTTTTT. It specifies CASSREATNEKLFF.

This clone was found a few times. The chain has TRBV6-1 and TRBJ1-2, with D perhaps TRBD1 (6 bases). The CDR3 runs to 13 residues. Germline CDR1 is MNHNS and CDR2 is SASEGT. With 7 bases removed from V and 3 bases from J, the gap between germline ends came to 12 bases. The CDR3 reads CASNSGVDYGYTF. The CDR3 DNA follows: TGTGCCAGCAATTCAGGGGTAGACTATGGCTACACCTTC.

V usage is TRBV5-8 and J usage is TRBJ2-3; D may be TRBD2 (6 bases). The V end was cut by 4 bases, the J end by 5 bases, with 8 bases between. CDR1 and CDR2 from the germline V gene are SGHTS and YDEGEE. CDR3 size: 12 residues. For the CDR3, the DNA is TGTGCCAGCAGCACGGAGGGAGATACGCAGTATTTT. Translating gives CASSTEGDTQYF.

In nucleotides, the CDR3 is TGCGCCAGCAGTGAGCACCCTGTACCCGACAGTGGCTACACCTTC. This codes for CASSEHPVPDSGYTF. The chain couples TRBV10-2 to TRBJ1-2, with a possible D match to TRBD1 (5 bases). From germline, CDR1 is WSHSY and CDR2 SAAADI. The CDR3 runs 15 residues. The V end lost 2 bases, the J end lost 7 bases, and 17 bases lay between the germline ends.

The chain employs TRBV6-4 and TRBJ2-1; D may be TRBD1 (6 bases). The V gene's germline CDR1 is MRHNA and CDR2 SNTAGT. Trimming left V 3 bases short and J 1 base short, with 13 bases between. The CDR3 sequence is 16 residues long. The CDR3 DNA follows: TGTGCCAGCAGTGATCATCCTCAGGGGTCCTACAATGAGCAGTTCTTC. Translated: CASSDHPQGSYNEQFF.

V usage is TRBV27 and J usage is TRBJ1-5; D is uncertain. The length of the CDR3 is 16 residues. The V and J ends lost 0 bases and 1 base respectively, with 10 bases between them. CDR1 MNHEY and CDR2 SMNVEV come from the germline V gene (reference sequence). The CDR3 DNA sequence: TGTGCCAGCAGTTTATCGGGCGGGCTAAGCAATCAGCCCCAGCATTTT. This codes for CASSLSGGLSNQPQHF.

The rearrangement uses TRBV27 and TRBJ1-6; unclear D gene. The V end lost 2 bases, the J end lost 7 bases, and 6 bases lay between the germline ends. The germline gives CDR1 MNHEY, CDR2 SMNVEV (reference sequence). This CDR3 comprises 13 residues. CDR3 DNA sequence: TGTGCCAGCAGTTTAGGGCAGAATTCACCCCTCCACTTT. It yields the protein CASSLGQNSPLHF.

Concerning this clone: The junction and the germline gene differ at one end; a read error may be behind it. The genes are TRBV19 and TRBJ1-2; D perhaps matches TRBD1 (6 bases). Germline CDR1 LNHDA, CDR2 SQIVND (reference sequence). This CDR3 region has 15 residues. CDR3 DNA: TGTGCCAGTAGTATAGGGGCGGGGGCAAACTACGGCTACACCTTC. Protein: CASSIGAGANYGYTF.

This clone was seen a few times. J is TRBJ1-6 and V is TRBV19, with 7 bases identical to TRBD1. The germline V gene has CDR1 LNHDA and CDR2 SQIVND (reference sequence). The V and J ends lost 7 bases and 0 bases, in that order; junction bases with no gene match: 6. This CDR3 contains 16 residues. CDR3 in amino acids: CASNLQGSSYNSPLHF. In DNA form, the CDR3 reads TGTGCCAGTAACCTACAGGGGAGCTCCTATAATTCACCCCTCCACTTT.

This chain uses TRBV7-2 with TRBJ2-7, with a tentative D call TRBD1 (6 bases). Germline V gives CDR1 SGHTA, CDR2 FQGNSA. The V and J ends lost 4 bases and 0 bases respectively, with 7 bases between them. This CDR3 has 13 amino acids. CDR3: CASSWGLSYEQYF. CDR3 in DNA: TGTGCCAGCAGCTGGGGGCTCTCCTACGAGCAGTACTTC.